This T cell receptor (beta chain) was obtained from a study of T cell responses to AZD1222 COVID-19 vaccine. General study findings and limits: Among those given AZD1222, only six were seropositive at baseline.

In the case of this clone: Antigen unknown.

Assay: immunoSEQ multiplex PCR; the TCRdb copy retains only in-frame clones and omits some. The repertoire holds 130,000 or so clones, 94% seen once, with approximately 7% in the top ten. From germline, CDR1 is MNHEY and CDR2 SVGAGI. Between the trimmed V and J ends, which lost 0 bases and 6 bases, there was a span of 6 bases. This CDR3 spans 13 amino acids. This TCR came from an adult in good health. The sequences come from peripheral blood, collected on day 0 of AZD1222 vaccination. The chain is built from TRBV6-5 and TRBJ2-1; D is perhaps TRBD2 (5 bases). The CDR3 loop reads CASSYSEVNEQFF. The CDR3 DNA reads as TGTGCCAGCAGTTACTCGGAGGTCAATGAGCAGTTCTTC.